The present entry profiles one TCR beta chain with its context. The data are from a study of preoperative IRX-2 immunotherapy in early breast cancer. Stated treatment: preoperative locoregional IRX-2 cytokine immunotherapy. This phase Ib study tested locoregional IRX-2 cytokine immunotherapy given before surgery. Generated by immunoSEQ multiplex PCR, the TCRdb table keeps only in-frame clones and is missing some. Of around 34,000 clones in the sample, roughly 96% were seen once. This TCR was sampled from a human donor with breast cancer. This specimen was acquired from a patient treated with IRX-2 immunotherapy.

The CDR3 is CASSVAGQGTAFEQYF. The CDR3 DNA is TGTGCCAGCAGTGTAGCCGGACAGGGAACCGCCTTCGAGCAGTACTTC. The chain employs TRBV2 and TRBJ2-7; 8 positions match TRBD1. V lost 4 bases, J lost 6 bases, and 14 bases stayed unmatched. The CDR3 consists of 16 residues. CDR1 is SNHLY and CDR2 is FYNNEI in the germline V gene.